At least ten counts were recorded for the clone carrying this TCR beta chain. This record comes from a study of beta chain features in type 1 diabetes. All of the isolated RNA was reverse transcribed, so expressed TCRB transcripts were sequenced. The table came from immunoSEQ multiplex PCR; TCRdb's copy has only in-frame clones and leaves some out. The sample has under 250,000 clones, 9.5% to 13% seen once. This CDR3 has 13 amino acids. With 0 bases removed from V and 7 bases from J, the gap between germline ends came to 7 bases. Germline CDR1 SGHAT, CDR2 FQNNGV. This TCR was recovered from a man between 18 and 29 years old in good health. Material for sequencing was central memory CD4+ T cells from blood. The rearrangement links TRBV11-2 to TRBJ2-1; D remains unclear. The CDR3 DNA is TGTGCCAGCAGCTTAGAGAGAAAAAATGAGCAGTTCTTC. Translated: CASSLERKNEQFF.